Presented here are 24 T cell receptor beta chains from one specimen sequenced in a study of Graves' ophthalmopathy and Graves' hyperthyroidism (dated by TCRdb to 2017 to 2018). Sequencing relied on an Illumina HiSeq 2000. TCR beta CDR3 regions were amplified from RNA transcripts for repertoire sequencing. HTBI primers and the Qiagen OneStep RT-PCR kit were used in a first-round RT-PCR, which was followed by a second-round multiplex PCR, size selection and purification. TCRdb reprocessed the public reads (quality trimming at Q25 with fastp, clone calling with MiXCR) and kept in-frame beta chains. Merged by CDR3 protein, the rows form single entries marked with the most common genes and DNA. The sample includes about 200,000 distinct CDR3 sequences, with around 28% observed a single time. Approximately 9.6% of the sample lies in the top ten. Sequencing was carried out using peripheral blood. The receptor source for this set is a man aged 45 to 65 with Graves' ophthalmopathy. Donor details come from another sample of the same person, matched by shared clones.

This clonotype has ten or more counts. V and J are TRBV20-1 and TRBJ2-5; 7 bases fit TRBD2. The V segment lost 4 bases and the J segment 5 bases; nucleotides outside the gene matches: 10. Germline V lookup: CDR1 DFQATT, CDR2 SNEGSKA (reference sequence). The length of the CDR3 is 14 residues. The CDR3 spells CSANLGGGEETQYF. DNA for the CDR3: TGCAGTGCTAACCTGGGTGGGGGGGAGGAGACCCAGTACTTC.

This clonotype was counted ten times or more. The chain joins TRBV20-1 to TRBJ2-5; 10 bases map to TRBD1. V shed 3 bases, J shed 5 bases, and the junction held 6 bases outside the gene matches. Germline V gene data show CDR1 as DFQATT and CDR2 as SNEGSKA (reference sequence). The CDR3 consists of 14 residues. The DNA for the CDR3 is TGCAGTGCTAGCTCGGGACAGGGGTTGGAGACCCAGTACTTC. It is translated as CSASSGQGLETQYF.

Ten or more counts support this clonotype. The rearrangement joins TRBV29-1 to TRBJ2-7, with 7 positions matching TRBD1. Germline lookup yields CDR1 SQVTM and CDR2 ANQGSEA. The V segment lost 6 bases and the J segment 3 bases; nucleotides outside the gene matches: 8. The CDR3 covers 13 residues. The CDR3 DNA reads TGCAGCGTAAGACAGGGACCCATCTACGAGCAGTACTTC. It encodes CSVRQGPIYEQYF.

In its sample, this clonotype was seen many times. The chain carries TRBV6-2 or TRBV6-3 and TRBJ1-2; 7 nucleotides match TRBD1. Germline CDR1 is MNHEY and CDR2 is SVGEGT. The CDR3 sequence is 14 residues long. V gave up 4 bases and J gave up 3 bases; unmatched junction bases: 5. The CDR3, as DNA: TGTGCCAGCAGTTCCCCGGGACAGTACTATGGCTACACCTTC. This encodes CASSSPGQYYGYTF.

In this sample, this clonotype turned up many times. This sequence joins TRBV5-1 and TRBJ1-2; D is ambiguous. The length of the CDR3 is 12 residues. Trimming took 0 bases from V and 6 from J, leaving 6 bases between them. Per the germline V gene, CDR1 is SGHRS and CDR2 is YFSETQ. The CDR3 DNA reads as TGCGCCAGCAGCTTGGTCGGGGATGGCTACACCTTC. The encoded protein is CASSLVGDGYTF.

The table lists this clonotype with a few counts. The junction and the germline gene differ at one end; a read error may be behind it. J is TRBJ2-7 and V is TRBV7-6; 9 bases match TRBD2. Germline V lookup: CDR1 SGHVS, CDR2 FNYEAQ. CDR3 length: 16 amino acids. In DNA, the CDR3 is TGCACCAGCAGCGCCGGACTAGCGCTAGACTCCTACGAGCAGTACTTC. The encoded protein is CTSSAGLALDSYEQYF.

In its sample, this clonotype was seen many times. This rearrangement joins TRBV29-1 to TRBJ2-5; TRBD2 might be the D (6 bases). Germline loops: CDR1 SQVTM, CDR2 ANQGSEA. The CDR3 is 13 amino acids. CDR3 nucleotides: TGCAGTGTCGGGGTGGGGAGGCGGGAGACCCAGTACTTC. This encodes CSVGVGRRETQYF. Supplemented by reference TRBV29-1 and TRBJ2-5, the full variable domain reads SAVISQKPSRDICQRGTSLTIQCQVDSQVTMMFWYRQQPGQSLTLIATANQGSEATYESGFVIDKFPISRPNLTFSTLTVSNMSPEDSSIYLCSVGVGRRETQYFGPGTRLLVL.

This clonotype was seen at least ten times. The chain employs TRBV5-1 and TRBJ2-7; D is possibly TRBD1 (6 bases). V was cut by 0 bases and J by 1 base, with 23 bases left in between. Germline V gene data show CDR1 as SGHRS and CDR2 as YFSETQ. The CDR3 is made up of 19 amino acids. The CDR3 is CASSLVPTGDRRGSYEQYF. The DNA of the CDR3 is TGCGCCAGCAGCTTGGTCCCCACTGGCGACAGGCGCGGTTCCTACGAGCAGTACTTC.

This clonotype occurred many times. The CDR3 DNA follows: TGTGCCAGCAGTCCCCTCGGGACAGGGTCTCCCCCTGGGGCCAACGTCCTGACTTTC. Its protein product is CASSPLGTGSPPGANVLTF. The V gene is TRBV6-6, the J gene TRBJ2-6, with 9 bases lining up with TRBD1. CDR1 and CDR2 from the germline V gene are MNHNY and SVGAGI (reference sequence). Unmatched junction bases numbered 13, after V lost 5 bases and J lost 2 bases. This CDR3 comprises 19 residues.

This clonotype was recorded at least ten times. The chain couples TRBV29-1 to TRBJ2-7, with a possible D match to TRBD1 (6 bases). The CDR3 consists of 12 residues. Germline V gene data show CDR1 as SQVTM and CDR2 as ANQGSEA. V shed 7 bases and J shed 0 bases, with 10 bases lying between them. The DNA of the CDR3 is TGCAGCGCCCGGACAGACTCCTACGAGCAGTACTTC. Protein sequence: CSARTDSYEQYF.

This clonotype was detected many times. The gene calls are TRBV9 and TRBJ1-1, with D perhaps TRBD1 (5 bases). There are 14 residues in the CDR3. V lost 4 bases and J lost 6, with 16 bases in between. Germline V gene lookup returns CDR1 SGDLS and CDR2 YYNGEE. CDR3 sequence (DNA): TGTGCCAGCAGCCGTGCCCAGGGTAACTCTGAAGCTTTCTTT. Translated, it gives CASSRAQGNSEAFF. The full variable domain, with the rest looked up from reference TRBV9 and TRBJ1-1, is DSGVTQTPKHLITATGQRVTLRCSPRSGDLSVYWYQQSLDQGLQFLIQYYNGEERAKGNILERFSAQQFPDLHSELNLSSLELGDSALYFCASSRAQGNSEAFFGQGTRLTVV.

In its sample, this clonotype was seen many times. A junction boundary mismatches the germline segment, possibly from a read error. The chain recombines TRBV18 with TRBJ2-4, with 12 positions matching TRBD1. There are 11 residues in the CDR3. Germline V gene lookup returns CDR1 KGHSH and CDR2 LQKENI. For the CDR3, the DNA is TGTGCCAGCTCACGGGGACAGGGGGCCTTCTTC. Its translation is CASSRGQGAFF.

The gene calls are TRBV7-2 and TRBJ2-5; unclear D gene. The CDR3 sequence is 13 residues long. Per germline, CDR1 SGHTA and CDR2 FQGNSA. V lost 6 bases to trimming and J lost 9 bases, with 17 bases between them. The CDR3, as DNA: TGTGCCAGCAGGCCCCGCCCCGGTTCGGCCCAGTACTTC. This translates into CASRPRPGSAQYF.

The rearrangement joins TRBV28 to TRBJ1-5; D is undetermined. Trimming took off 5 bases at V and 7 bases at J, with 18 bases between the two ends. Germline V gene data show CDR1 as MDHEN and CDR2 as SYDVKM. The CDR3 is 15 amino acids. The DNA for the CDR3 is TGTGCCAGCAGTCCCCGTGGCCTTGGGATCCAGCCCCAGCATTTT. This codes for CASSPRGLGIQPQHF. The full variable domain, in which reference TRBV28 and TRBJ1-5 provide the parts outside the CDR3, is DVKVTQSSRYLVKRTGEKVFLECVQDMDHENMFWYRQDPGLGLRLIYFSYDVKMKEKGDIPEGYSVSREKKERFSLILESASTNQTSMYLCASSPRGLGIQPQHFGDGTRLSIL.

This clonotype was seen repeatedly, ten times or more. The J gene is TRBJ2-2, the V gene TRBV7-2, with a weak D call TRBD2 (6 bases). V was cut by 4 bases and J by 7 bases, with 7 bases left in between. The CDR3 extends over 12 amino acids. Germline V CDR1 and CDR2: SGHTA, FQGNSA. The CDR3 region has the DNA TGTGCCAGCAGCTCGACTAGCGGGGAGCTGTTTTTT. It encodes CASSSTSGELFF. Full variable domain (outside the CDR3, taken from reference TRBV7-2 and TRBJ2-2): GAGVSQSPSNKVTEKGKDVELRCDPISGHTALYWYRQSLGQGLEFLIYFQGNSAPDKSGLPSDRFSAERTGGSVSTLTIQRTQQEDSAVYLCASSSTSGELFFGEGSRLTVL.

In its sample, this clonotype was seen many times. The chain joins TRBV5-1 to TRBJ1-5; 7 nucleotides line up with TRBD1. CDR3 length: 15 residues. V lost 2 bases, J lost 3 bases, and 5 bases stayed unmatched. From germline, CDR1 is SGHRS and CDR2 YFSETQ. CDR3 residues: CASSLGTAYNQPQHF. The CDR3 bases are TGCGCCAGCAGCTTAGGGACAGCGTACAATCAGCCCCAGCATTTT.

This clonotype was found many times. The rearrangement links TRBV5-1 to TRBJ2-7; D is unclear. In germline, CDR1 is SGHRS, CDR2 YFSETQ. This CDR3 has 12 residues. The V gene lost 2 bases and the J gene lost 6 bases, with 9 bases spanning the gap. DNA for the CDR3: TGCGCCAGCAGCTTCGTGGGCACCGAGCAGTACTTC. Its translation: CASSFVGTEQYF.

This clonotype was counted ten times or more. The genes are TRBV10-3 and TRBJ1-6, with 12 bases lining up with TRBD1. This CDR3 region has 15 residues. The V segment lost 2 bases and the J segment 8 bases; nucleotides outside the gene matches: 1. From germline, CDR1 is ENHRY and CDR2 SYGVKD. The CDR3, as DNA: TGTGCCATCAGTGAGGGGACAGGGGGCTATTCACCCCTCCACTTT. Its protein product is CAISEGTGGYSPLHF.

This clonotype showed up many times. V and J are TRBV28 and TRBJ2-7; TRBD1 matches at 8 bases. The germline CDR1 and CDR2 sequences are MDHEN and SYDVKM. The CDR3 consists of 17 residues. V dropped 2 bases and J dropped 5; count of bases not matched to a gene: 14. CDR3 DNA: TGTGCCAGCAGTTTAGACCCAGGGGGCGAGTCAGGTAACGAGCAGTACTTC. This sequence encodes CASSLDPGGESGNEQYF.

This clonotype was seen ten or more times. The chain couples TRBV30 to TRBJ1-5, with D unclear. From germline, CDR1 is GTSNPN and CDR2 SVGIG (reference sequence). The CDR3 runs to 12 residues. The V and J ends lost 7 bases and 2 bases respectively, with 9 bases between them. This chain's CDR3 is CALKEGNQPQHF. The CDR3 coding sequence is TGTGCCTTGAAGGAGGGCAATCAGCCCCAGCATTTT.

This clonotype was recorded many times. This sequence joins TRBV6-2 or TRBV6-3 and TRBJ2-7; 10 bases agree with TRBD2. The germline V gene encodes CDR1 MNHEY and CDR2 SVGEGT. The CDR3 has 15 residues. Germline trimming cut 6 bases from V and 0 bases from J; bases unmatched to any gene: 5. CDR3 sequence (DNA): TGTGCCAGCAGCCAAGGACTAGCGGCCTCCTACGAGCAGTACTTC. Translated, it gives CASSQGLAASYEQYF.

This clonotype was observed many times. V and J are TRBV3-1 and TRBJ2-2; D gene ambiguous. Trimming took off 4 bases at V and 0 bases at J, with 9 bases between the two ends. The length of the CDR3 is 15 residues. The germline CDR1 and CDR2 sequences are LGHDT and YNNKEL (reference sequence). The CDR3 loop reads CASSRDTTNTGELFF. CDR3 in DNA: TGTGCCAGCAGCCGCGACACCACGAACACCGGGGAGCTGTTTTTT.

The gene calls are TRBV28 and TRBJ2-5, with D maybe TRBD1 (6 bases). The CDR3 contains 15 residues. CDR1 and CDR2 (germline): MDHEN, SYDVKM. V was trimmed by 6 bases and J by 2 bases, leaving 16 bases between them. The CDR3 loop reads CASSLPTGPQETQYF. In nucleotides, the CDR3 is TGTGCCAGCAGCTTACCTACAGGGCCTCAAGAGACCCAGTACTTC.

This clonotype was seen ten or more times. The gene calls are TRBV3-1 and TRBJ2-7, with a tentative D call TRBD2 (6 bases). In germline, CDR1 is LGHDT, CDR2 YNNKEL (reference sequence). Trimming shortened V by 0 bases and J by 3 bases, and 9 bases separated the two germline ends. This CDR3 spans 14 amino acids. CDR3 residues: CASSQDTEGYEQYF. The CDR3 bases are TGTGCCAGCAGCCAAGATACGGAGGGCTACGAGCAGTACTTC.